This T cell receptor beta chain was sequenced for a study of human T cells and chemical hapten exposure. Across the whole study: Across the whole study, which lasted roughly 24 weeks, patients were given diphenylcyclopropenone on the scalp once a week.

V dropped 8 bases and J dropped 3 bases, with 16 bases sitting between them. The CDR3 totals 14 residues. Germline V gives CDR1 WSHSY, CDR2 SAAADI. Study outcomes and limitations: Expanded TCRs formed significantly more large CDR3 similarity clusters than controls.

A note on this clonotype: Its target is not known.

The time point: patch test 1, 2 weeks after DPC sensitization. The treatment: therapeutic diphenylcyclopropenone sensitization with weekly scalp DPC. TCRdb itself ran the RACE reads through MiXCR, one entry per CDR3 protein. This sample has some 80,000 distinct CDR3 sequences; about 10% occur once, and the top ten carry 4% to 5.5%. The rearrangement joins TRBV10-2 to TRBJ2-5; D may be TRBD1 or TRBD2 (5 bases each). The sample in question was whole blood, obtained in connection with sensitization to the hapten diphenylcyclopropenone (DPC). The source is a woman between 50 and 59 years old with alopecia areata. Some clones in this sample may be carry-over from other donors' samples. CDR3 nucleotides: TGCGCCAGCGGGTCCCAGGTGGGGGAAGAGACCCAGTACTTC. It yields the protein CASGSQVGEETQYF.